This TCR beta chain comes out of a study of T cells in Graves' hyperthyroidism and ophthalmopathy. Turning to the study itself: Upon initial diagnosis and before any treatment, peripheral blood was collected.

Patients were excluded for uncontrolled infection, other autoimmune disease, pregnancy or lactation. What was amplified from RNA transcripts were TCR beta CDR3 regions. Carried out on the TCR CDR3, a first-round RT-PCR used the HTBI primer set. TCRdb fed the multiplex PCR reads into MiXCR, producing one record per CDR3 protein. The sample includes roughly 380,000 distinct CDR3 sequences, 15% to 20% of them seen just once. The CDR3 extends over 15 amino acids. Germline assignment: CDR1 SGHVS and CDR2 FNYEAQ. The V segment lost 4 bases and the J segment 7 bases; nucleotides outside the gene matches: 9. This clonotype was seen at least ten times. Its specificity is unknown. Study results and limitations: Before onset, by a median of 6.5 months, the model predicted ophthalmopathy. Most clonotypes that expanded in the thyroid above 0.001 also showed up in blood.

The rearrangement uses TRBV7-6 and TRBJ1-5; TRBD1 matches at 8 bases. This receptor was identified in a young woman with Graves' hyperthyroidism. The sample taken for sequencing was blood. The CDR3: CASSSESGGEQPQHF. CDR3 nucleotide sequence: TGTGCCAGCAGCTCAGAATCAGGGGGCGAACAGCCCCAGCATTTT.